What follows are 22 T cell receptor beta chains derived from one specimen sequenced in a study of blood T cells in healthy people across ages. Alongside a J-beta primer mix, a sample-barcoded 5' primer served in a second PCR lasting about 6 to 11 cycles. One entry per CDR3 protein, called by TCRdb with MiXCR from the 5' RACE reads. Of approximately 810,000 distinct CDR3 sequences listed, 30% to 45% are singletons. Sequencing used blood. The receptor source for this set is a man younger than 35 in good health.

The table lists this clonotype with a few counts. The chain recombines TRBV7-6 with TRBJ2-7, with TRBD1 matching over 8 bases. The CDR3 is made up of 16 amino acids. CDR1 and CDR2 (germline): SGHVS, FNYEAQ. Germline trimming cut 3 bases from V and 0 bases from J; bases unmatched to any gene: 7. The CDR3 reads CASSLESGTGSYEQYF. Written as DNA, the CDR3 is TGTGCCAGCAGCTTGGAGTCCGGGACAGGCTCCTACGAGCAGTACTTC.

V usage is TRBV2 and J usage is TRBJ2-4; D unclear. The length of the CDR3 is 13 residues. V was cut by 6 bases and J by 8 bases, with 14 bases left in between. The germline V gene has CDR1 SNHLY and CDR2 FYNNEI. CDR3 sequence: CASSFTGMDIQYF. The CDR3 region has the DNA TGTGCCAGCAGCTTTACGGGCATGGACATTCAGTACTTC.

This clonotype has just a few counts. This rearrangement joins TRBV5-1 to TRBJ2-1; 10 nucleotides match TRBD1. V lost 1 base to trimming and J lost 2 bases; unmatched junction nucleotides: 6. The CDR3 is 17 amino acids. Germline CDR1 reads SGHRS; CDR2 reads YFSETQ. The DNA of the CDR3 is TGCGCCAGCAGCTTGCCGGGACAGGGGATCACCTACAATGAGCAGTTCTTC. Translated: CASSLPGQGITYNEQFF.

This sequence joins TRBV9 and TRBJ1-2, with 7 bases identical to TRBD1. With V trimmed by 3 bases and J by 5 bases, 1 base remained unmatched. Germline assignment: CDR1 SGDLS and CDR2 YYNGEE. CDR3 length: 12 amino acids. This CDR3 is CASSEQGYGYTF. The CDR3 DNA is TGTGCCAGCAGCGAACAGGGGTATGGCTACACCTTC.

This chain connects TRBV20-1 to TRBJ2-1; D gene uncertain. The J call may be faulty, since TRBJ2-7 better matches the DNA end. Per the germline V gene, CDR1 is DFQATT and CDR2 is SNEGSKA (reference sequence). This CDR3 comprises 17 residues. This CDR3 reads CSARDPSQSSSYNEQYF. DNA of the CDR3: TGCAGTGCTAGAGATCCGAGTCAGAGCAGCTCCTACAATGAGCAGTACTTC.

This clonotype was detected many times. The J gene is TRBJ2-3, the V gene TRBV20-1, with no clear D. CDR1 DFQATT and CDR2 SNEGSKA come from the germline V gene (reference sequence). The CDR3 contains 13 residues. V was shortened by 3 bases and J by 2 bases, with 9 bases between the two germline ends. CDR3: CSASDSITDTQYF. CDR3 DNA sequence: TGCAGTGCTAGTGACTCAATCACAGATACGCAGTATTTT.

The chain is built from TRBV14 and TRBJ1-1; 7 bases match TRBD1. V lost 2 bases and J lost 8; bases outside the gene matches: 5. The CDR3 extends over 13 amino acids. Germline V lookup: CDR1 SGHDN, CDR2 FVKESK. The CDR3 DNA sequence: TGTGCCAGCAGCCAATCGAGGGGGCGAGAAGCTTTCTTT. Translated: CASSQSRGREAFF.

This chain connects TRBV5-1 to TRBJ2-2; D is perhaps TRBD1 (6 bases). The CDR3 runs to 15 residues. Trimming cost V 7 bases and J 0 bases, with 13 bases left between them. CDR1 and CDR2 from the germline V gene are SGHRS and YFSETQ. The CDR3 nucleotides read TGCGCCAGCGCACGACAGGTCTCGAACACCGGGGAGCTGTTTTTT. It encodes CASARQVSNTGELFF.

This clonotype was found a few times. The V call is TRBV2, the J call TRBJ2-1, with 12 bases matching TRBD2. V trimming: 7 bases; J trimming: 3 bases; junction bases outside the gene matches: 7. CDR1 is SNHLY, CDR2 FYNNEI, per germline. The CDR3 runs 16 residues. CDR3: CASILAGGPIYNEQFF. In nucleotides, the CDR3 is TGTGCCAGCATACTAGCGGGGGGACCAATCTACAATGAGCAGTTCTTC.

In nucleotides, the CDR3 is TGTGCCAGCATCACCGTTCCCGAGCAGTACTTC. Protein sequence: CASITVPEQYF. V is TRBV6-2 or TRBV6-3 and J is TRBJ2-5; D remains ambiguous. With the DNA end fitting TRBJ2-7 better, the J assignment may be wrong. The germline V gene has CDR1 MNHEY and CDR2 SVGEGT. The CDR3 loop spans 11 amino acids.

The gene calls are TRBV15 and TRBJ1-4; D unclear. Germline CDR1 LNHNV, CDR2 YYDKDF (reference sequence). This CDR3 comprises 15 residues. Trimming removed 0 bases at V and 5 bases at J, with 10 bases between. The chain's CDR3 is CATSREMLGNEKLFF. The CDR3 coding sequence is TGTGCCACCAGCAGAGAGATGCTGGGAAATGAAAAACTGTTTTTT.

The chain carries TRBV29-1 and TRBJ2-7; no reliable D call. Trimming removed 6 bases at V and 10 bases at J, with 16 bases between. The germline CDR1 and CDR2 sequences are SQVTM and ANQGSEA. The CDR3 contains 11 residues. In nucleotides, the CDR3 is TGCAGCGTCGTAAAGGATCAGGCCCAGTACTTC. It codes for CSVVKDQAQYF.

The rearrangement uses TRBV20-1 and TRBJ2-1, with TRBD2 identical over 9 bases. Looked up from germline, CDR1 is DFQATT and CDR2 is SNEGSKA (reference sequence). V trimming: 5 bases; J trimming: 3 bases; junction bases outside the gene matches: 11. The CDR3 has 16 residues. The CDR3 protein is CSAGDSGSGSYNEQFF. DNA for the CDR3: TGCAGTGCTGGGGACTCGGGTAGCGGGAGCTACAATGAGCAGTTCTTC.

This clonotype was picked up one time. The DNA for the CDR3 is TGTGCCAGCAGCGTAGAGGCGGGGGCCTACGAGCAGTACTTC. As protein: CASSVEAGAYEQYF. The V gene is TRBV9, the J gene TRBJ2-5, with 7 positions matching TRBD2. The J call may be mistaken, given a closer DNA end match to TRBJ2-7. This CDR3 contains 14 residues. Germline-derived CDR1 and CDR2 are SGDLS and YYNGEE.

This clonotype was detected ten times or more. This rearrangement joins TRBV20-1 to TRBJ2-3; 10 bases are shared with TRBD1. Germline trimming cut 6 bases from V and 6 bases from J; bases unmatched to any gene: 6. This CDR3 comprises 13 residues. Germline V CDR1 and CDR2: DFQATT, SNEGSKA (reference sequence). CDR3 loop: CSAYWTGGDTQYF. Written as DNA, the CDR3 is TGCAGTGCCTATTGGACAGGGGGGGATACGCAGTATTTT.

This clonotype occurred once. This could be a read error, since a much larger clone is one nucleotide away. This chain connects TRBV7-2 to TRBJ2-3; 15 nucleotides match TRBD2. Germline assignment: CDR1 SGHTA and CDR2 FQGNSA. This CDR3 is built from 18 residues. CDR3: CASSHGLAGGRSTGTQYF. In DNA, the CDR3 is TGTGCCAGCAGCCACGGACTAGCGGGGGGGCGGTCAACAGGTACGCAGTATTTT.

This clonotype was recorded at least ten times. V gene TRBV12-3 or TRBV12-4 combines with J gene TRBJ1-1; D not resolved. The CDR3 extends over 14 amino acids. V lost 1 base, J lost 4 bases, and 10 bases lay in between. Here the CDR3 reads CASSLVFPSTEAFF. The DNA of the CDR3 is TGTGCCAGCAGTTTAGTTTTCCCGAGCACTGAAGCTTTCTTT.

The sample holds one count of this clonotype. The chain links TRBV6-2 or TRBV6-3 to TRBJ2-1; TRBD1 matches 7 bases. The germline CDR1 and CDR2 sequences are MNHEY and SVGEGT. This CDR3 has 16 amino acids. V was clipped by 0 bases and J by 6 bases; unmatched bases: 8. The CDR3 DNA follows: TGTGCCAGCAGTTACTCCAGGGGGAGTATGGGCAATGAGCAGTTCTTC. Protein: CASSYSRGSMGNEQFF.

The rearrangement links TRBV5-1 to TRBJ1-1; D perhaps matches TRBD1 (6 bases). Germline loops: CDR1 SGHRS, CDR2 YFSETQ. The CDR3 is 14 residues long. The V gene lost 1 base and the J gene lost 4 bases, with 11 bases spanning the gap. The CDR3 DNA reads as TGCGCCAGCAGCTTGATCAGGGGTGGCACTGAAGCTTTCTTT. Encoded protein: CASSLIRGGTEAFF. Supplemented by reference TRBV5-1 and TRBJ1-1, the full variable domain reads KAGVTQTPRYLIKTRGQQVTLSCSPISGHRSVSWYQQTPGQGLQFLFEYFSETQRNKGNFPGRFSGRQFSNSRSEMNVSTLELGDSALYLCASSLIRGGTEAFFGQGTRLTVV.

This sequence joins TRBV20-1 and TRBJ1-5, with D perhaps matching TRBD1 (5 bases). The length of the CDR3 is 15 residues. V lost 4 bases and J 6 bases, leaving 19 bases between the germline ends. CDR1 and CDR2 (germline): DFQATT, SNEGSKA (reference sequence). In nucleotides, the CDR3 is TGCAGTGCTAAATTGGGAGGGGCTAGTAGTCAGCCCCAGCATTTT. Its protein is CSAKLGGASSQPQHF.

The J gene is TRBJ2-5, the V gene TRBV18; 8 nucleotides align to TRBD1. J was trimmed by 4 bases and V by 3 bases; bases with no gene match: 4. Germline V gene data show CDR1 as KGHSH and CDR2 as LQKENI. This CDR3 has 14 residues. The CDR3 region is CASSPETGGETQYF. The CDR3 DNA follows: TGTGCCAGCTCACCGGAAACAGGGGGAGAGACCCAGTACTTC.

Note on this clonotype: This may be a read error, as it is one base from a much larger clone. This chain links TRBV7-2 with TRBJ2-1, with a weak D call TRBD1 (5 bases). Looked up from germline, CDR1 is SGHTA and CDR2 is FQGNSA. The CDR3 loop spans 15 amino acids. V was trimmed by 2 bases and J by 13 bases, leaving 21 bases between them. The CDR3 is CASSLQGRSLETQFF. The CDR3 nucleotides are TGTGCCAGCAGCTTACAGGGTCGGTCTCTAGAGACCCAGTTCTTC.